Here is one T cell receptor (beta chain) with its context. The antigen is unknown. The sample comes from a study of cytomegalovirus exposure and HLA in healthy donors. Background on the study: From HLA-typed donors, an early data release held tens of millions of unique TCRs. Findings and limits, study-wide: Roughly even sequencing depth across donors was the assumption behind the presence/absence analyses. DRB1 showed the most TCR associations and HLA-C the fewest in a later analysis, as rates varied by HLA locus. Judged likely to be a sequencing artifact was a cluster of highly shared sequence variants.

The V gene's germline CDR1 is MGHRA and CDR2 YSYEKL. V was clipped by 4 bases and J by 5 bases, with 18 bases between them. The CDR3 covers 16 residues. The PCR had 60 Vbeta and 13 Jbeta primers. The repertoire was sequenced with immunoSEQ multiplex PCR; TCRdb's copy has only in-frame clones and lacks some. The table includes around 120,000 clones, about 83% detected once. Sequencing used PBMCs. The chain joins TRBV4-1 to TRBJ2-1; D is perhaps TRBD2 (5 bases). The source is a woman in her forties in good health and CMV-seropositive. The CDR3 DNA is TGCGCCAGCAGCCGCGCTACGCGGGCGGTCCACAATGAGCAGTTCTTC. Amino acids: CASSRATRAVHNEQFF.